This T cell receptor (beta chain) was sequenced for a study of cytomegalovirus exposure and HLA in healthy donors. Study results and limitations: In a later analysis, V- and J-gene trimming of beta chains associated with a DCLRE1C missense variant, replicated independently. Across donors, sequencing depth was assumed by presence/absence analyses to be roughly uniform. Apparent HLA restriction characterized most CMV-associated TCR beta chains in a later analysis.

V trimming: 1 base; J trimming: 1 base; junction bases outside the gene matches: 6. The CDR3 loop spans 15 amino acids. In germline, CDR1 is SQVTM, CDR2 ANQGSEA. In this sample, this clone turned up once. Its specificity is unknown. PCR involved 60 Vbeta and 13 Jbeta primers. The table came from immunoSEQ multiplex PCR; TCRdb's copy has only in-frame clones and leaves some out. The sample shows about 72,000 clones, 65% to 70% of them seen only once. Sequencing input: PBMCs. This sequence originates from a man aged 35 to 55 in good health and CMV-seropositive. This chain connects TRBV29-1 to TRBJ1-1; 7 nucleotides align to TRBD1. The DNA for the CDR3 is TGCAGCGTTGAAGCCCGAGGGGGCGGGAACACTGAAGCTTTCTTT. Protein product: CSVEARGGGNTEAFF.